The rows below give T cell receptor beta chains drawn from one sample of a study of shared clonotypes between healthy human individuals. Clones were sequenced by immunoSEQ multiplex PCR, and TCRdb holds only the in-frame ones, with some missing. Of about 2 million clones detected, over 85% appear once; the ten largest clones hold more than 0.95%. The sample consisted of naive CD8+ T cells sorted from blood. These receptors were obtained from a man between 18 and 29 years old in good health. Both conserved end residues are part of each CDR3. A D gene is named only where the DNA matches it firmly. The size of a clone is reported for some rows only, either as once, few or many, or as a class for expanded clones.

>once|TRBJ1-6|NA|TRBV4-3
TGCGCCAGCAGCCAAGGGGGGCTATTGGGGTCGCAGAATTCACCCCTCCACTTT
CASSQGGLLGSQNSPLHF
>NA|TRBJ1-2|NA|TRBV4-3
TGCGCCAGCAGCCAAGAGATCGGGTTGTCGGAGGGCTACACCTTC
CASSQEIGLSEGYTF
>NA|TRBJ2-1|NA|TRBV6-5
TGTGCCAGCAGTTACGTTGGCAGAGCCTACAATGAGCAGTTCTTC
CASSYVGRAYNEQFF
>NA|TRBJ2-7|NA|TRBV7-2
TGTGCCAGCAGCCCTAGTGCCCGGGAAGGGCAGTACTTC
CASSPSAREGQYF
>NA|TRBJ1-2|NA|TRBV25-1
TGTGCCAGCAGTGGGTACGGACAGATTTACACCTTC
CASSGYGQIYTF
>NA|TRBJ2-1|NA|TRBV30
TGTGCCTGGGGGGCCGGGGGTGAGCAGTTCTTC
CAWGAGGEQFF
>NA|TRBJ2-7|NA|TRBV7-6
TGTGCCAGCAGCTTAGCAGAAACCTACGAGCAGTACTTC
CASSLAETYEQYF
>NA|TRBJ1-2|NA|TRBV9
TGTGCCAGCAGCTTGAGCCCCGACGGTAACTATGGCTACACCTTC
CASSLSPDGNYGYTF
>NA|TRBJ2-3|TRBD1|TRBV5-6
TGTGCCAGCAGCTTAGGTCAGGGGGTGTCTGGAGATACGCAGTATTTT
CASSLGQGVSGDTQYF
>NA|TRBJ2-3|NA|TRBV30
TGTGCCTGGAGTGGTGACAGTACACTGGATACGCAGTATTTT
CAWSGDSTLDTQYF
>NA|TRBJ2-7|TRBD2|TRBV4-1
TGCGCCAGCAGCCAACTAGCGGGAGGATCCTACGAGCAGTACTTC
CASSQLAGGSYEQYF
>NA|TRBJ2-5|TRBD2|TRBV5-1
TGCGCCAGCAGCCTGACTAGCGGGAGGGCCGGGGAGACCCAGTACTTC
CASSLTSGRAGETQYF
>NA|TRBJ2-7|NA|TRBV29-1
TGCAGCGTTGAGTCGGGGCCCTACGAGCAGTACTTC
CSVESGPYEQYF
>NA|TRBJ2-7|NA|TRBV5-6
TGTGCCAGCAGCTTCGGGGAGTACTACGAGCAGTACTTC
CASSFGEYYEQYF
>NA|TRBJ2-2|TRBD2|TRBV2
TGTGCCACACTAGCGGAAGCGAACACCGGGGAGCTGTTTTTT
CATLAEANTGELFF
>NA|TRBJ2-1|TRBD1|TRBV9
TGTGCCAGCACCCCAGGGGGAAATGAGCAGTTCTTC
CASTPGGNEQFF
>NA|TRBJ1-5|NA|TRBV28
TGTGCCAGCAGTTCGTCTCCCGGGCTTCAGCCCCAGCATTTT
CASSSSPGLQPQHF
>NA|TRBJ1-2|NA|TRBV6-5
TGTGCCAGCAGTTACCAACAAACGCTCGGAGACTATGGCTACACCTTC
CASSYQQTLGDYGYTF
>NA|TRBJ2-4|NA|TRBV7-9
TGTGCCAGCAGCTTCCCGCTAGGGGAATCTAACATTCAGTACTTC
CASSFPLGESNIQYF
>NA|TRBJ1-5|NA|TRBV19
TGTGCCAGTAGTATTGTCCAGGGTCCTTATAGCAATCAGCCCCAGCATTTT
CASSIVQGPYSNQPQHF
>NA|TRBJ2-7|NA|TRBV20-1
TGCAGTGCTAGACGGGTCTACGAGCAGTACTTC
CSARRVYEQYF
>once|TRBJ2-1|NA|TRBV5-1
TGCGCCAGCAGTCTTTCGGGGGGCCTTCAAGAGCAGTTCTTC
CASSLSGGLQEQFF
>NA|TRBJ2-1|TRBD2|TRBV4-1
TGCGCCAGCAGCCCCCGACTAGCGGGTGGAGAGCAGTTCTTC
CASSPRLAGGEQFF
>NA|TRBJ2-2|NA|TRBV7-8
TGTGCCAGCAGCTTCGAGAACACCGGGGAGCTGTTTTTT
CASSFENTGELFF
>NA|TRBJ1-4|NA|TRBV5-4
TGTGCCAGCAGCTTGTCCGGGGTTAATGAAAAACTGTTTTTT
CASSLSGVNEKLFF
>once|TRBJ2-1|NA|TRBV4-3
TGCGCCAGCAGCCAAGAAGAGAATACGTACAATGAGCAGTTCTTC
CASSQEENTYNEQFF
>NA|TRBJ1-1|NA|TRBV9
TGTGCCAGCAGCCCCGGAGGGAAGGGCACTGAAGCTTTCTTT
CASSPGGKGTEAFF
>few|TRBJ2-7|TRBD1|TRBV7-2
TGTGCCAGCAGCCCCTCCGGGACAGGGTCCTACGAGCAGTACTTC
CASSPSGTGSYEQYF
>NA|TRBJ1-4|NA|TRBV4-3
TGCGCCAGCAGCCAAGACCGGATCTTTGAAAAACTGTTTTTT
CASSQDRIFEKLFF
>NA|TRBJ1-1|NA|TRBV27
TGTGCCAGCAGTTTTTCCAGCGGGGGGTCTGTTACTGAAGCTTTCTTT
CASSFSSGGSVTEAFF
>NA|TRBJ2-1|TRBD1|TRBV7-9
TGTGCCAGCAGCTTACCCTCCCCCGGGACAGGGGGAAGTGAGCAGTTCTTC
CASSLPSPGTGGSEQFF
>NA|TRBJ2-1|TRBD2|TRBV7-9
TGTGCCAGCAGCTTAGCTGGACTAGCGGGAGGACCTTCCTACAATGAGCAGTTCTTC
CASSLAGLAGGPSYNEQFF
>NA|TRBJ2-7|NA|TRBV13
TGTGCCAGCAGCCCAGATAGCTCCTACGAGCAGTACTTC
CASSPDSSYEQYF
>once|TRBJ2-7|NA|TRBV5-1
TGCGCCAGCAGCTTGGATTCGGGGTACTACGAGCAGTACTTC
CASSLDSGYYEQYF
>NA|TRBJ2-7|NA|TRBV28
TGTGCCAGCAGTTCAGGGACTTCCTACGAGCAGTACTTC
CASSSGTSYEQYF
>NA|TRBJ1-2|NA|TRBV9
TGTGCCAGCAGTACGGGGGTGTTGCTTGGCTACACCTTC
CASSTGVLLGYTF
>NA|TRBJ1-2|TRBD1|TRBV4-1
TGCGCCAGCAGCCAACCGACAGGGACCTATGGCTACACCTTC
CASSQPTGTYGYTF
>once|TRBJ2-3|NA|TRBV7-2
TGTGCCAGCAGCTTAGTTGGCAGGTTTAGCACAGATACGCAGTATTTT
CASSLVGRFSTDTQYF
>once|TRBJ2-1|NA|TRBV4-3
TGCGCCAGCAGCCAAGATCTTGCACGGGAAGACCACAATGAGCAGTTCTTC
CASSQDLAREDHNEQFF
>NA|TRBJ2-7|NA|TRBV7-3
TGTGCCAGCAGCCCCAGGAGAAAAAGCGGCTCCTACGAGCAGTACTTC
CASSPRRKSGSYEQYF
>NA|TRBJ2-7|TRBD1|TRBV5-1
TGCGCCAGCAGCTTGGGACAGGGGGTATTCTGGTACGAGCAGTACTTC
CASSLGQGVFWYEQYF
>NA|TRBJ2-4|NA|TRBV5-4
TGTGCCAGCAGCTTGCCCAGTAGCCCAAGTAGAGAGAACATTCAGTACTTC
CASSLPSSPSRENIQYF
>NA|TRBJ1-4|NA|TRBV21-1
TGTGCCAGCAGCACGGGGGCCCGATTTGCAACTAATGAAAAACTGTTTTTT
CASSTGARFATNEKLFF
>NA|TRBJ1-1|NA|TRBV6-6
TGTGCCAGCGGACCGAACCAAGGGGGCACTGAAGCTTTCTTT
CASGPNQGGTEAFF
>NA|TRBJ1-5|TRBD1|TRBV6-1
TGTGCCAGCAGTGGAGGGGGCGGCAATCAGCCCCAGCATTTT
CASSGGGGNQPQHF
>NA|TRBJ2-5|NA|TRBV19
TGTGCCAGTAGTCTCCTCCCCCAAGAGACCCAGTACTTC
CASSLLPQETQYF
>NA|TRBJ2-1|TRBD2|TRBV2
TGTGCCAGCAGTGAAACCCGAGCGGGGGGTTCCTACAATGAGCAGTTCTTC
CASSETRAGGSYNEQFF
>NA|TRBJ1-1|NA|TRBV28
TGTGCCAGCAGTTTCAATCCCCGTATGGCCTGGGATGCTGAAGCTTTCTTT
CASSFNPRMAWDAEAFF
>NA|TRBJ1-1|NA|TRBV5-1
TGCGCCAGCAGCTTGGATCCAGGAACTGAAGCTTTCTTT
CASSLDPGTEAFF
>NA|TRBJ2-7|NA|TRBV27
TGTGCCAGCAGTTTGGGTCCCTCCTACGAGCAGTACTTC
CASSLGPSYEQYF
>NA|TRBJ1-4|NA|TRBV7-6
TGTGCCAGCAGCTTAAACCCAATCCGGGACCGAGTGCCAACTAATGAAAAACTGTTTTTT
CASSLNPIRDRVPTNEKLFF
>NA|TRBJ2-3|NA|TRBV9
TGTGCCAGCAGCGTAGGAGGGTCTAGCACAGATACGCAGTATTTT
CASSVGGSSTDTQYF
>once|TRBJ2-7|NA|TRBV9
TGTGCCAGCAGCGTAGACCAGGGAGCCTACGAGCAGTACTTC
CASSVDQGAYEQYF
>NA|TRBJ1-4|NA|TRBV6-1
TGTGCCAGCAGTGAAGTATTGGGTAGAGGGGAAAAACTGTTTTTT
CASSEVLGRGEKLFF
>NA|TRBJ2-5|TRBD2|TRBV27
TGTGCCAGCAGTTGGGGACCTCGGGGAGGGGAGACCCAGTACTTC
CASSWGPRGGETQYF
>once|TRBJ2-7|NA|TRBV6-5
TGTGCCAGCAGTTACGAGGTGGAGGGGTACGAGCAGTACTTC
CASSYEVEGYEQYF
>NA|TRBJ1-1|NA|TRBV4-2
TGTGCCAGCAGCCAAGTAACCCAGACTGAAGCTTTCTTT
CASSQVTQTEAFF